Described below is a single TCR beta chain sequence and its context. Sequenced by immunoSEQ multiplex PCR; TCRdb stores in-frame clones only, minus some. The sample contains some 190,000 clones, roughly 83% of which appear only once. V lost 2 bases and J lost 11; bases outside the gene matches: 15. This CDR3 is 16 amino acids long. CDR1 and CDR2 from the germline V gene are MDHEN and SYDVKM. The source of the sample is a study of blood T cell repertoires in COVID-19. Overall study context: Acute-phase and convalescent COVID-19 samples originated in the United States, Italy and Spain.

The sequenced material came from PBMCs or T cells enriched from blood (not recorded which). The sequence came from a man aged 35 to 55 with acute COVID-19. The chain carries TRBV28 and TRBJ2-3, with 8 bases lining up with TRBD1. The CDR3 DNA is TGTGCCAGCAGTTTAGGGACAGGCGTGGGCCGATCCTTGCAGTATTTT. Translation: CASSLGTGVGRSLQYF. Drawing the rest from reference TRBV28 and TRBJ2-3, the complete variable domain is DVKVTQSSRYLVKRTGEKVFLECVQDMDHENMFWYRQDPGLGLRLIYFSYDVKMKEKGDIPEGYSVSREKKERFSLILESASTNQTSMYLCASSLGTGVGRSLQYFGPGTRLTVL.